The TCR beta chain under discussion was sequenced for a study of low-dose radiotherapy and immunotherapy resistance in tumors. The length of the CDR3 is 14 residues. V shed 7 bases, J shed 0 bases, and the junction held 3 bases outside the gene matches. This clonotype was recorded at least ten times. cDNA synthesis used a TRAV/TRBV-specific primer set for both chains. A 20-cycle PCR with a constant-region primer and V-primer adapter amplified TCRs. TCRdb called the reads again in MiXCR, with one record for every CDR3 protein. This table holds around 100,000 distinct CDR3 sequences, approximately 22% found once. The time point was: after trial treatment. Treatment: LDRT plus nivolumab, ipilimumab, low-dose cyclophosphamide and aspirin (RACIN trial).

V usage is TRBV12-3 or TRBV12-4 and J usage is TRBJ1-3, with 7 bases aligning to TRBD1. This TCR derives from a female donor with ovarian cancer. Sequenced here: PBMCs, sampled after low-dose radiotherapy plus immunotherapy. DNA of the CDR3: TGTGCCAGCACCGCAGGGGGCTCTGGAAACACCATATATTTT. This codes for CASTAGGSGNTIYF.